The 20 T cell receptor beta chains below all came from one sample that was sequenced in a study of technical replicates of blood from a few donors. The method was immunoSEQ multiplex PCR; TCRdb's version includes in-frame clones alone and lacks a portion of them. The sample contains about 75,000 clones, 90% to 95% of which appear only once. Sequencing was done on a sample of T cells isolated from PBMCs. Every receptor here comes from a human donor in good health. Some clones in this sample may be carry-over from other donors' samples.

The chain is built from TRBV9 and TRBJ2-7; 10 positions agree with TRBD2. V dropped 0 bases and J dropped 4; count of bases not matched to a gene: 1. This CDR3 contains 14 residues. From germline, CDR1 is SGDLS and CDR2 YYNGEE. CDR3 DNA: TGTGCCAGCAGCGTAGGAGCGGGAGGGTACGAGCAGTACTTC. Translated, it gives CASSVGAGGYEQYF.

The V and J genes are TRBV9 and TRBJ1-1; D is unclear. This CDR3 is 13 amino acids long. Trimming took off 4 bases at V and 1 base at J, with 8 bases between the two ends. Germline V gene sequence: CDR1 SGDLS, CDR2 YYNGEE. The CDR3 region is CASSIQPNTEAFF. The CDR3 DNA reads TGTGCCAGCAGCATACAGCCGAACACTGAAGCTTTCTTT.

The CDR3: CASSQDISGLYNEQFF. The CDR3 DNA reads TGTGCCAGCAGCCAAGATATCAGCGGCCTCTACAATGAGCAGTTCTTC. The chain uses TRBV4-2 and TRBJ2-1, with D perhaps matching TRBD2 (5 bases). There are 16 residues in the CDR3. Trimming stripped 0 bases from V and 3 bases from J, with 12 bases between. The germline V gene encodes CDR1 LGHNA and CDR2 YNFKEQ.

The chain carries TRBV18 and TRBJ2-2, with D possibly being TRBD2 (5 bases). V was shortened by 3 bases and J by 2 bases, with 10 bases between the two germline ends. Germline assignment: CDR1 KGHSH and CDR2 LQKENI. The CDR3 consists of 15 residues. The CDR3 sequence: CASSPSGSNTGELFF. CDR3 bases: TGTGCCAGCTCACCTTCGGGGTCCAACACCGGGGAGCTGTTTTTT.

The rearrangement joins TRBV5-6 to TRBJ2-6; D unresolved. The CDR3 totals 14 residues. Germline V gives CDR1 SGHDT, CDR2 YYEEEE. The ends were cut back, 6 bases at V and 2 bases at J, with 9 bases in the middle. The CDR3 DNA is TGTGCCAGCACCCGCCGGGCTGGGGCCAACGTCCTGACTTTC. Translating it yields CASTRRAGANVLTF. Combining the CDR3 with reference TRBV5-6 and TRBJ2-6 gives the whole variable domain DAGVTQSPTHLIKTRGQQVTLRCSPKSGHDTVSWYQQALGQGPQFIFQYYEEEERQRGNFPDRFSGHQFPNYSSELNVNALLLGDSALYLCASTRRAGANVLTFGAGSRLTVL.

The V gene is TRBV5-1, the J gene TRBJ2-5, with TRBD2 as a possible D gene (5 bases). The CDR3 is 17 amino acids. The germline V gene has CDR1 SGHRS and CDR2 YFSETQ. Deletions cut 2 bases from V and 3 bases from J, with 20 bases between. This CDR3 reads CASSLTSSNSGEETQYF. In nucleotides, the CDR3 is TGCGCCAGCAGCTTAACTTCTAGCAATTCCGGGGAAGAGACCCAGTACTTC.

The chain has TRBV5-1 and TRBJ2-7; D possibly corresponds to TRBD1 (5 bases). In germline, CDR1 is SGHRS, CDR2 YFSETQ. The CDR3 runs 16 residues. V was trimmed by 4 bases and J by 3 bases, leaving 20 bases between them. CDR3 nucleotides: TGCGCCAGCAGCGTTACAGGTGAGCCTTCACTCTACGAGCAGTACTTC. This codes for CASSVTGEPSLYEQYF.

The table lists this clone with a count of one. This sequence joins TRBV28 and TRBJ2-7; TRBD2 is a possible D gene (6 bases). The CDR3 has 15 residues. V was cut by 8 bases and J by 0 bases, with 17 bases left in between. The V gene's germline CDR1 is MDHEN and CDR2 SYDVKM. Here the CDR3 reads CASFDGGRSSYEQYF. The CDR3 bases are TGTGCCAGCTTCGACGGAGGGAGGAGCTCCTACGAGCAGTACTTC.

This chain connects TRBV10-3 to TRBJ2-1; a possible D gene is TRBD1 (6 bases). The CDR3 covers 16 residues. CDR1 and CDR2 (germline): ENHRY, SYGVKD. The ends were cut back, 0 bases at V and 3 bases at J, with 12 bases in the middle. In nucleotides, the CDR3 is TGTGCCATCAGTGAGTCAGTACAGGGCAACTACAATGAGCAGTTCTTC. Its translation is CAISESVQGNYNEQFF.

This clone was found once. The chain couples TRBV12-5 to TRBJ1-1; possible D gene TRBD1, 6 bases. The CDR3 consists of 22 residues. CDR1 and CDR2 from the germline V gene are LGHNT and FRNRAP. With 0 bases removed from V and 0 bases from J, the gap between germline ends came to 29 bases. The CDR3 region has the DNA TGTGCTAGTGGTTTGGTTTGGGAAAGTGGGGGTTTGTGGCAGGGGCTGAACACTGAAGCTTTCTTT. Its translation is CASGLVWESGGLWQGLNTEAFF. Full variable domain (outside the CDR3, taken from reference TRBV12-5 and TRBJ1-1): DARVTQTPRHKVTEMGQEVTMRCQPILGHNTVFWYRQTMMQGLELLAYFRNRAPLDDSGMPKDRFSAEMPDATLATLKIQPSEPRDSAVYFCASGLVWESGGLWQGLNTEAFFGQGTRLTVV.

This clone has just one count. The rearrangement links TRBV19 to TRBJ1-5; 8 bases agree with TRBD1. The CDR3 extends over 15 amino acids. Germline loops: CDR1 LNHDA, CDR2 SQIVND (reference sequence). J gave up 5 bases and V 3 bases, and 6 bases lay outside the gene matches. For the CDR3, the DNA is TGTGCCAGTAGTATTGTACAGGGGGAGCATCAGCCCCAGCATTTT. Translation gives CASSIVQGEHQPQHF.

V usage is TRBV7-9 and J usage is TRBJ2-1, with 10 bases matching TRBD2. Germline assignment: CDR1 SEHNR and CDR2 FQNEAQ (reference sequence). The trim removed 3 bases at V and 4 bases at J, leaving 3 bases unmatched. This CDR3 region has 15 residues. DNA of the CDR3: TGTGCCAGCAGCTTTCTAGCGGGAGATTACAATGAGCAGTTCTTC. This encodes CASSFLAGDYNEQFF.

V is TRBV30 and J is TRBJ1-3, with 7 positions matching TRBD1. J lost 4 bases, V lost 4 bases, and 7 bases had no gene match. The length of the CDR3 is 14 residues. From germline, CDR1 is GTSNPN and CDR2 SVGIG (reference sequence). The DNA for the CDR3 is TGTGCCTGGAAGACAGGGTCAAAAGGAAACACCATATATTTT. It encodes CAWKTGSKGNTIYF.

The rearrangement joins TRBV28 to TRBJ1-5; 10 nucleotides align to TRBD1. Germline V gene sequence: CDR1 MDHEN, CDR2 SYDVKM. This CDR3 is built from 18 residues. After removal of 5 bases from V and 0 bases from J, the junction contained 10 bases not matched to a gene. Here the CDR3 reads CASSTDRGETYSNQPQHF. The CDR3 bases are TGTGCCAGCAGTACGGACAGGGGGGAAACATATAGCAATCAGCCCCAGCATTTT. Looking up the rest from reference TRBV28 and TRBJ1-5 gives the full variable domain: DVKVTQSSRYLVKRTGEKVFLECVQDMDHENMFWYRQDPGLGLRLIYFSYDVKMKEKGDIPEGYSVSREKKERFSLILESASTNQTSMYLCASSTDRGETYSNQPQHFGDGTRLSIL.

The chain couples TRBV4-2 to TRBJ2-2; D is possibly TRBD1 (5 bases). The ends were cut back, 0 bases at V and 7 bases at J, with 21 bases in the middle. The CDR3 is 18 amino acids. Germline V lookup: CDR1 LGHNA, CDR2 YNFKEQ. The CDR3 sequence is CASSQDGRVKGKFGELFF. CDR3 bases: TGTGCCAGCAGCCAAGATGGCAGGGTCAAAGGGAAGTTCGGGGAGCTGTTTTTT.

The J gene is TRBJ2-1, the V gene TRBV7-9; D is possibly TRBD2 (6 bases). The CDR3 consists of 14 residues. CDR1 is SEHNR, CDR2 FQNEAQ, per germline (reference sequence). Trimming shortened V by 11 bases and J by 6 bases, and 20 bases separated the two germline ends. The CDR3 region is CASKPGTGRNEQFF. The CDR3 DNA sequence: TGTGCCTCCAAACCCGGGACTGGACGCAATGAGCAGTTCTTC.

The gene calls are TRBV6-5 and TRBJ1-2, with D possibly matching TRBD1 (6 bases). Germline CDR1 and CDR2: MNHEY and SVGAGI. V shed 1 base and J shed 0 bases, with 9 bases lying between them. This CDR3 region has 15 residues. CDR3 nucleotide sequence: TGTGCCAGCAGTTACTTGGACAGCTCTAACTATGGCTACACCTTC. Encoded protein: CASSYLDSSNYGYTF.

J is TRBJ1-1 and V is TRBV7-2; D ambiguous. The CDR3 has 12 residues. Germline assignment: CDR1 SGHTA and CDR2 FQGNSA. V was cut by 2 bases and J by 11 bases, with 12 bases left in between. For the CDR3, the DNA is TGTGCCAGCAGCTTATCACGGGAAACGGCTTTCTTT. Protein sequence: CASSLSRETAFF.

The J gene is TRBJ2-7, the V gene TRBV12-5, with a tentative D call TRBD1 (6 bases). V lost 5 bases, J lost 2 bases, and 10 bases lay in between. The CDR3 loop spans 13 amino acids. CDR1 LGHNT and CDR2 FRNRAP come from the germline V gene. The chain's CDR3 is CASGQNRAYEQYF. The CDR3 DNA reads as TGTGCTAGTGGTCAGAACAGGGCCTACGAGCAGTACTTC.

The rearrangement uses TRBV28 and TRBJ2-6; TRBD1 might be the D (5 bases). This CDR3 has 19 residues. Germline CDR1 reads MDHEN; CDR2 reads SYDVKM. Trimming stripped 5 bases from V and 3 bases from J, with 23 bases between. This CDR3 reads CASSPLSRLGVLGANVLTF. The CDR3 nucleotides read TGTGCCAGCAGTCCCCTTAGTAGGTTAGGGGTCCTTGGGGCCAACGTCCTGACTTTC.